This T cell receptor beta chain was profiled in a study of blood T cell repertoires in COVID-19. Sequencing was performed with immunoSEQ multiplex PCR; in TCRdb, only in-frame clones are kept and a portion is missing. The sample has 150,000 to 200,000 clones, more than 70% seen once. The TCR sequence derives from a person aged 65 to 85 with COVID-19, enrolled during active disease. Sequencing was done on a sample of peripheral blood.

CDR3 sequence: CASSETAGTGGAGKLFF. The CDR3 bases are TGTGCCAGCAGTGAAACCGCCGGGACAGGGGGCGCGGGAAAACTGTTTTTT. The J gene is TRBJ1-4, the V gene TRBV25-1; 12 bases are shared with TRBD1. V shed 2 bases and J 10 bases; nucleotides not matched to a gene: 11. The CDR3 consists of 17 residues. CDR1 is MGHDK and CDR2 is SYGVNS in the germline V gene.